The 2 T cell receptor beta chains reported below all come from one sample, sequenced in a study of T cells in Graves' hyperthyroidism and ophthalmopathy. Amplification of TCR beta CDR3 regions was performed using RNA transcripts as template. HTBI primers were employed in a first-round RT-PCR of the TCR CDR3. TCRdb processed the multiplex PCR reads anew with MiXCR; each CDR3 protein has one entry. The table lists roughly 400,000 distinct CDR3 sequences, 15% to 18% of them singletons. The sample comprised blood. The receptor source for this set is a woman aged 18-35 years with Graves' hyperthyroidism that later progressed to Graves' ophthalmopathy.

The sample holds many counts of this clonotype. J is TRBJ2-2 and V is TRBV12-3 or TRBV12-4; no definite D call. This CDR3 spans 11 amino acids. The V end lost 7 bases, the J end lost 5 bases, and 5 bases lay between the germline ends. In nucleotides, the CDR3 is TGTGCCAGCATCAAAACCGGGGAGCTGTTTTTT. It encodes CASIKTGELFF.

This clonotype was observed at least ten times. The V gene is TRBV20-1, the J gene TRBJ2-7; 11 bases line up with TRBD2. The J segment lost 6 bases and the V segment lost 3 bases, leaving 10 bases of the junction unmatched. This CDR3 comprises 15 residues. Germline CDR1 and CDR2: DFQATT and SNEGSKA (reference sequence). The CDR3 region has the DNA TGCAGTGCTAGTAAACCGGGACTAGCGGATCTCGAGCAGTACTTC. It yields the protein CSASKPGLADLEQYF.